Below are 31 T cell receptor beta chains sequenced from a single sample in a study of T cell repertoires in cytomegalovirus infection. Their recognized antigens are unknown. TCRdb reanalysed the reads using MiXCR and keeps one entry per CDR3 protein. This sample has fewer than 900,000 distinct CDR3 sequences; 25% to 30% occur once, and the top ten carry approximately 14%. Here the sequenced sample was cultured CD8+ T cells from PBMCs, taken from culture after CMV antigen stimulation. These receptors all come from a human donor in good health (CMV status not recorded). Some clones in this sample may be carry-over from other donors' samples.

This clonotype was counted between two and nine times. V gene TRBV7-9 combines with J gene TRBJ2-7; TRBD1 matches at 8 bases. This CDR3 is 13 amino acids long. Germline-derived CDR1 and CDR2 are SEHNR and FQNEAQ (reference sequence). V shed 3 bases, J shed 6 bases, and the junction held 4 bases outside the gene matches. CDR3 loop: CASSLTGAVEQYV. CDR3 bases: TGTGCCAGCAGCTTGACAGGGGCTGTCGAGCAGTACGTC.

The chain carries TRBV7-9 and TRBJ1-1; D might be TRBD1 (5 bases). The CDR3 contains 17 residues. Germline CDR1 is SEHNR and CDR2 is FQNEAQ (reference sequence). V shed 6 bases and J shed 5 bases, with 25 bases lying between them. The CDR3 loop reads CASRGGDFGKQRTEAFF. The CDR3, as DNA: TGTGCCAGCAGAGGAGGGGATTTCGGGAAGCAGAGGACTGAAGCTTTCTTT.

A few counts support this clonotype. The rearrangement joins TRBV11-2 to TRBJ2-3, with a weak D call TRBD2 (6 bases). CDR1 and CDR2 from the germline V gene are SGHAT and FQNNGV. Trimming took off 5 bases at V and 1 base at J, with 13 bases between the two ends. The CDR3 covers 15 residues. CDR3 sequence: CASSLTSSRTDTQYF. The CDR3 DNA is TGTGCCAGCAGCCTGACTAGTAGCCGCACAGATACGCAGTATTTT.

The chain carries TRBV2 and TRBJ2-1; 10 bases line up with TRBD1. From germline, CDR1 is SNHLY and CDR2 FYNNEI. The CDR3 has 14 residues. With 9 bases clipped from V and 4 bases from J, the junction kept 6 bases outside the gene matches. DNA for the CDR3: TGTGCCAGTCCCGACAGGGGGCGGTACAATGAGCAGTTCTTC. Protein product: CASPDRGRYNEQFF.

In this sample, this clonotype turned up a few times. The chain employs TRBV7-6 and TRBJ2-3, with D possibly matching TRBD2 (6 bases). Germline values: CDR1 SGHVS, CDR2 FNYEAQ. V lost 4 bases to trimming and J lost 2 bases, with 10 bases between them. The CDR3 length is 14 residues. CDR3 in DNA: TGTGCCAGCAGCTACCGGGAGACCACAGATACGCAGTATTTT. Its protein product is CASSYRETTDTQYF.

The chain uses TRBV4-1 and TRBJ2-1; D uncertain. CDR1 is MGHRA and CDR2 is YSYEKL in the germline V gene. CDR3 length equals 13 residues. V was trimmed by 0 bases and J by 5 bases, leaving 5 bases between them. CDR3 residues: CASSQELNNEQFF. In DNA, the CDR3 is TGCGCCAGCAGCCAAGAACTAAACAATGAGCAGTTCTTC.

This clonotype has only one observation. The V and J genes are TRBV5-5 and TRBJ2-3; D remains ambiguous. Trimming cost V 0 bases and J 2 bases, with 10 bases left between them. This CDR3 comprises 15 residues. Germline assignment: CDR1 SGHKS and CDR2 YYEKEE (reference sequence). CDR3 region: CASSLGQTATDTQYF. In DNA, the CDR3 is TGTGCCAGCAGCTTGGGACAAACGGCCACAGATACGCAGTATTTT.

The chain couples TRBV5-1 to TRBJ1-2, with unresolved D. The CDR3 extends over 15 amino acids. The V gene's germline CDR1 is SGHRS and CDR2 YFSETQ. Trimming removed 4 bases from V and 2 bases from J, with 15 bases in between. The CDR3 region has the DNA TGCGCCAGCAGCCAGAAAATTCGGGGAAACTATGGCTACACCTTC. It is translated as CASSQKIRGNYGYTF. The full variable domain, its missing parts supplied by reference TRBV5-1 and TRBJ1-2, is KAGVTQTPRYLIKTRGQQVTLSCSPISGHRSVSWYQQTPGQGLQFLFEYFSETQRNKGNFPGRFSGRQFSNSRSEMNVSTLELGDSALYLCASSQKIRGNYGYTFGSGTRLTVV.

The genes are TRBV20-1 and TRBJ1-2; 7 bases are a match to TRBD1. The CDR3 is 14 amino acids. Germline CDR1 DFQATT, CDR2 SNEGSKA (reference sequence). The V segment lost 0 bases and the J segment 5 bases; nucleotides outside the gene matches: 6. CDR3 region: CSARDYTGEYGYTF. The CDR3 nucleotides read TGCAGTGCTAGAGATTACACAGGGGAATATGGCTACACCTTC.

The CDR3, as DNA: TGTGCCAGCAGCCAGGACAGCGGGGGGGAAAACGAGCAGTACTTC. It specifies CASSQDSGGENEQYF. The J gene is TRBJ2-7, the V gene TRBV3-1, with 10 bases aligning to TRBD2. CDR3 length equals 15 residues. The V gene end was trimmed by 3 bases and the J gene end by 5 bases; junction bases not matched to a gene: 7. CDR1 is LGHDT, CDR2 YNNKEL, per germline (reference sequence).

This chain uses TRBV6-2 or TRBV6-3 with TRBJ1-5; no definite D call. The germline CDR1 and CDR2 sequences are MNHEY and SVGEGT. Trimming took 2 bases from V and 0 from J, leaving 11 bases between them. This CDR3 is built from 16 residues. CDR3 sequence (DNA): TGTGCCAGCAGTTACCGACAAGGGTATAGCAATCAGCCCCAGCATTTT. Its protein is CASSYRQGYSNQPQHF.

CDR3 residues: CASSPALTGGTNTIYF. In nucleotides, the CDR3 is TGTGCCAGCAGCCCCGCCCTGACAGGGGGCACAAACACCATATATTTT. The V gene is TRBV7-9, the J gene TRBJ1-3, with 10 bases that match TRBD1. This CDR3 is built from 16 residues. Per germline, CDR1 SEHNR and CDR2 FQNEAQ (reference sequence). J gave up 6 bases and V 5 bases, and 10 bases lay outside the gene matches.

This clonotype turned up a few times. The chain has TRBV7-8 and TRBJ2-7, with 8 nucleotides matching TRBD1. J was trimmed by 3 bases and V by 1 base; bases with no gene match: 2. Per germline, CDR1 SGHVS and CDR2 FQNEAQ. This CDR3 comprises 14 residues. The CDR3 reads CASSLVTGGYEQYF. For the CDR3, the DNA is TGTGCCAGCAGCTTAGTAACAGGGGGCTACGAGCAGTACTTC.

The sample holds a few counts of this clonotype. The rearrangement links TRBV20-1 to TRBJ2-7; D is possibly TRBD2 (6 bases). Germline V gives CDR1 DFQATT, CDR2 SNEGSKA (reference sequence). Trimming shortened V by 2 bases and J by 6 bases, and 14 bases separated the two germline ends. CDR3 length equals 13 residues. CDR3 sequence: CSARRDSHLEQYF. In DNA form, the CDR3 reads TGCAGTGCTAGAAGGGACTCTCATCTCGAGCAGTACTTC.

The CDR3 DNA reads TGTGCCAGCAGTTTAGCAGGAAGGGCCCGCGAGCAGTACTTC. Translating it yields CASSLAGRAREQYF. The chain recombines TRBV12-3 or TRBV12-4 with TRBJ2-7; D not certain. Trimming stripped 0 bases from V and 6 bases from J, with 12 bases between. This CDR3 has 14 amino acids.

The table lists this clonotype with many counts. This chain's CDR3 is CASSLWGQGEREKLFF. CDR3 coding DNA: TGTGCCAGCAGCTTATGGGGCCAGGGGGAGCGGGAAAAACTGTTTTTT. This rearrangement joins TRBV7-6 to TRBJ1-4; TRBD1 aligns across 7 bases. CDR3 length equals 16 residues. J lost 8 bases, V lost 2 bases, and 11 bases had no gene match. Per germline, CDR1 SGHVS and CDR2 FNYEAQ. The whole variable domain, filled in from reference TRBV7-6 and TRBJ1-4, reads GAGVSQSPRYKVTKRGQDVALRCDPISGHVSLYWYRQALGQGPEFLTYFNYEAQQDKSGLPNDRFSAERPEGSISTLTIQRTEQRDSAMYRCASSLWGQGEREKLFFGSGTQLSVL.

This clonotype has only a few counts. The chain is built from TRBV9 and TRBJ2-1, with unresolved D. The CDR3 runs to 9 residues. The germline CDR1 and CDR2 sequences are SGDLS and YYNGEE. Trimming stripped 9 bases from V and 8 bases from J, with 6 bases between. CDR3 bases: TGTGCCACCGGCCATGAGCAGTTCTTC. Translation gives CATGHEQFF.

Ten or more counts support this clonotype. J is TRBJ1-4 and V is TRBV7-2; 9 bases match TRBD1. J gave up 8 bases and V 1 base, and 11 bases lay outside the gene matches. Germline V CDR1 and CDR2: SGHTA, FQGNSA. There are 17 residues in the CDR3. CDR3 DNA sequence: TGTGCCAGCAGCTTAGTCACAGGGGGCGCGTATGAGGAAAAACTGTTTTTT. This gives the protein CASSLVTGGAYEEKLFF.

This clonotype showed up just a few times. The chain has TRBV29-1 and TRBJ2-2; 12 positions agree with TRBD2. In germline, CDR1 is SQVTM, CDR2 ANQGSEA. The ends lost 5 bases at V and 2 bases at J; junction bases unmatched: 6. The CDR3 length is 16 residues. Here the CDR3 reads CSVPRLAGANTGELFF. DNA of the CDR3: TGCAGCGTTCCCCGACTAGCGGGGGCCAACACCGGGGAGCTGTTTTTT.

The V gene is TRBV11-2, the J gene TRBJ1-2, with 8 positions matching TRBD1. The V gene's germline CDR1 is SGHAT and CDR2 FQNNGV. This CDR3 contains 15 residues. Trimming at V came to 3 bases and at J to 8 bases, leaving 11 bases not matched to a gene. In nucleotides, the CDR3 is TGTGCCAGCAGCTTGGGACAGGCCCTCGTGGAAGGCTACACCTTC. Protein: CASSLGQALVEGYTF.

This clonotype was counted a few times. The chain joins TRBV4-3 to TRBJ2-1, with TRBD2 as a possible D gene (5 bases). Trimming removed 0 bases at V and 4 bases at J, with 7 bases between. Germline V gene sequence: CDR1 LGHNA, CDR2 YSLEER. The length of the CDR3 is 14 residues. In DNA form, the CDR3 reads TGCGCCAGCAGCCAAGATAGCGCGTACAATGAGCAGTTCTTC. Protein product: CASSQDSAYNEQFF.

This clonotype came up many times. In DNA, the CDR3 is TGTGCCAGCAGCGACGGCGTCTCCTACAATGAGCAGTTCTTC. Translated: CASSDGVSYNEQFF. This sequence joins TRBV7-6 and TRBJ2-1; D remains ambiguous. Germline lookup yields CDR1 SGHVS and CDR2 FNYEAQ. The CDR3 spans 14 residues. Trimming removed 5 bases from V and 0 bases from J, with 8 bases in between.

This clonotype has a count of ten or more. The chain carries TRBV12-3 or TRBV12-4 and TRBJ1-2; 7 bases agree with TRBD1. The CDR3 runs 16 residues. V lost 5 bases to trimming and J lost 3 bases; unmatched junction nucleotides: 12. The CDR3 nucleotides are TGTGCCAGCAGTCCAACAAACAGACAGGGTTACTATGGCTACACCTTC. As protein: CASSPTNRQGYYGYTF.

To note about this clonotype: This clone may be a read error of a much larger clone one base away. The genes are TRBV12-3 or TRBV12-4 and TRBJ1-3, with D tentatively TRBD1 (5 bases). Between the trimmed V and J ends, which lost 6 bases and 7 bases, there was a span of 19 bases. The CDR3 totals 15 residues. CDR3 protein: CASSGGAGKANTIYF. For the CDR3, the DNA is TGTGCCAGCAGCGGCGGGGCAGGGAAAGCGAACACCATATATTTT.

The CDR3, as DNA: TGTGCCAGCAGTCCGCTACCGGGACGAGTAAGTGAGACCCAGTACTTC. Amino acid sequence: CASSPLPGRVSETQYF. V gene TRBV6-6 combines with J gene TRBJ2-5; D may correspond to TRBD1 or TRBD2 (5 bases each). CDR1 and CDR2 from the germline V gene are MNHNY and SVGAGI (reference sequence). The CDR3 runs to 16 residues. The V end was cut by 5 bases, the J end by 5 bases, with 21 bases between.

The sample holds a few counts of this clonotype. This chain links TRBV3-1 with TRBJ1-1, with D tentatively TRBD1 (5 bases). V was shortened by 3 bases and J by 1 base, with 18 bases between the two germline ends. This CDR3 is 17 amino acids long. Germline V gives CDR1 LGHDT, CDR2 YNNKEL (reference sequence). The CDR3 sequence is CASSQSWDRQPNTEAFF. In DNA, the CDR3 is TGTGCCAGCAGCCAGAGCTGGGACCGACAGCCGAACACTGAAGCTTTCTTT.

The chain links TRBV24-1 to TRBJ2-5; weak D call: TRBD1 (6 bases). CDR1 and CDR2 (germline): KGHDR, SFDVKD. The germline V and J ends were trimmed by 7 bases and 5 bases, with 16 bases remaining between them. The CDR3 totals 14 residues. The CDR3 coding sequence is TGTGCCACCAGATCCCCAGGGGTGAGGGAGACCCAGTACTTC. It is translated as CATRSPGVRETQYF.

This clonotype has a count of ten or more. The rearrangement uses TRBV27 and TRBJ2-7, with D unresolved. V lost 3 bases to trimming and J lost 2 bases, with 8 bases between them. CDR1 is MNHEY, CDR2 SMNVEV, per germline (reference sequence). The CDR3 is 13 residues long. In nucleotides, the CDR3 is TGTGCCAGCAGTTTGACACCCACCTACGAGCAGTACTTC. This encodes CASSLTPTYEQYF.

The chain couples TRBV9 to TRBJ1-1; D call uncertain. V was clipped by 0 bases and J by 0 bases, with 9 bases between them. This CDR3 is built from 15 residues. Germline lookup yields CDR1 SGDLS and CDR2 YYNGEE. CDR3 protein: CASSVEAGMNTEAFF. The CDR3 DNA is TGTGCCAGCAGCGTAGAGGCGGGAATGAACACTGAAGCTTTCTTT.

V is TRBV10-2 and J is TRBJ2-7, with TRBD1 matching 7 bases. With V trimmed by 7 bases and J by 3 bases, 6 bases remained unmatched. The CDR3 loop spans 13 amino acids. The germline gives CDR1 WSHSY, CDR2 SAAADI. The CDR3: CASTRDSNYEQYF. The CDR3 DNA follows: TGCGCCAGCACCCGGGACAGTAACTACGAGCAGTACTTC.

This chain uses TRBV7-9 with TRBJ2-5; the match to TRBD1 covers 8 bases. The CDR3 is 15 residues long. CDR1 and CDR2 from the germline V gene are SEHNR and FQNEAQ (reference sequence). J gave up 1 base and V 0 bases, and 1 base lay outside the gene matches. The CDR3 coding sequence is TGTGCCAGCAGCTTAGCCGGGACAGGCCAAGAGACCCAGTACTTC. Its translation is CASSLAGTGQETQYF.